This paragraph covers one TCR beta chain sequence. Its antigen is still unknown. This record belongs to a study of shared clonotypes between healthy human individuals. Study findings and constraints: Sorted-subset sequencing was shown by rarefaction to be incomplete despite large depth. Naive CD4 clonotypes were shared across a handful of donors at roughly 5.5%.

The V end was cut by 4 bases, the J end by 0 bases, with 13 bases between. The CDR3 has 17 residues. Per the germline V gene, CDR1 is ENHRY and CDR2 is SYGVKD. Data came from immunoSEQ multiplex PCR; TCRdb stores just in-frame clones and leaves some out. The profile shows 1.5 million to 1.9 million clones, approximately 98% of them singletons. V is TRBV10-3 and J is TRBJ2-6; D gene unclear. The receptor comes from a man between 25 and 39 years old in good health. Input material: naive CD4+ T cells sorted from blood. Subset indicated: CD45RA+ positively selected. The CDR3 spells CAISVNAGNSGANVLTF. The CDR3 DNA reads TGTGCCATCAGTGTTAATGCCGGAAACTCTGGGGCCAACGTCCTGACTTTC.